One sample yielded the 5 T cell receptor beta chains listed below, sequenced in a study of cytomegalovirus exposure and HLA in healthy donors. A multiplex PCR was run with 60 Vbeta primers and 13 Jbeta primers. The method was immunoSEQ multiplex PCR; TCRdb's version includes in-frame clones alone and lacks a portion of them. Recorded for this sample: around 100,000 clones. What was sequenced was PBMCs. The receptors originated from a man in his forties or fifties in good health and CMV-seronegative.

The chain has TRBV6-5 and TRBJ1-2; D is possibly TRBD1 (6 bases). The CDR3 spans 14 residues. In germline, CDR1 is MNHEY, CDR2 SVGAGI. The V end lost 6 bases, the J end lost 7 bases, and 18 bases lay between the germline ends. The CDR3 is CASRPTGEKIGYTF. CDR3 coding DNA: TGTGCCAGCAGGCCGACAGGAGAAAAGATTGGCTACACCTTC.

V usage is TRBV7-7 and J usage is TRBJ1-6; D call uncertain. Germline V lookup: CDR1 SSHAT, CDR2 FNYEAQ (reference sequence). V dropped 2 bases and J dropped 10 bases, with 9 bases sitting between them. The CDR3 is 13 amino acids. CDR3 nucleotide sequence: TGTGCCAGCAGCTTACGGGGAGCATCACCCCTCCACTTT. Protein product: CASSLRGASPLHF.

V is TRBV28 and J is TRBJ2-7; 8 bases align to TRBD1. The V and J ends lost 0 bases and 6 bases, in that order; junction bases with no gene match: 4. The CDR3 loop spans 14 amino acids. Germline lookup yields CDR1 MDHEN and CDR2 SYDVKM. CDR3 in DNA: TGTGCCAGCAGTTTATGGTCAGGGGGCGCCGAGCAGTACTTC. It yields the protein CASSLWSGGAEQYF.

V is TRBV4-3 and J is TRBJ2-7, with D possibly being TRBD1 (6 bases). This CDR3 is built from 13 residues. V was shortened by 4 bases and J by 1 base, with 8 bases between the two germline ends. Germline CDR1 reads LGHNA; CDR2 reads YSLEER. The CDR3 DNA sequence: TGCGCCAGCAGCCGCGGACAGTCCTACGAGCAGTACTTC. This gives the protein CASSRGQSYEQYF.

The rearrangement uses TRBV19 and TRBJ1-5, with 9 bases matching TRBD1. V lost 5 bases and J lost 5; bases outside the gene matches: 7. CDR1 and CDR2 (germline): LNHDA, SQIVND (reference sequence). This CDR3 has 15 residues. CDR3 nucleotide sequence: TGTGCCAGTAGTCCACGGACAGGGGTGGATCAGCCCCAGCATTTT. It translates to CASSPRTGVDQPQHF.